This T cell receptor (beta chain) stems from a study of post-analysis software for immune sequencing data. Study at large: The disease courses covered relapsing-remitting, secondary progressive and progressive-relapsing multiple sclerosis. Study findings and constraints: About five TRBV segments appeared more often in patients than in controls, and TRBV5-6, TRBV5-1 and TRBV20-1 were among these. With F measure, samples from one preparation batch clustered together strongly.

Unique molecular identifiers tagged the TCR beta cDNA libraries. TCRdb redid the calling of the PCR reads with MiXCR, one entry per CDR3 protein. The data show hundreds of thousands of distinct CDR3 sequences, just under 30% seen once. Germline V CDR1 and CDR2: LGHNA, YSLEER. With 0 bases removed from V and 6 bases from J, the gap between germline ends came to 11 bases. This CDR3 region has 14 residues. This clonotype came up a few times. The antigen remains undetermined. This chain connects TRBV4-3 to TRBJ1-1; unclear D gene. Sequenced material: blood. The TCR was taken from a girl aged 10-17 years with multiple sclerosis. In DNA, the CDR3 is TGCGCCAGCAGCCAAGATGGGTGGGGATCTGAAGCTTTCTTT. Its translation: CASSQDGWGSEAFF.